The sequence of this T cell receptor beta chain was determined in a study of OX40 agonist ivuxolimab in advanced cancers. Turning to the study itself: The drug used for patients, ivuxolimab, was an agonistic anti-OX40 (CD134) antibody.

The CDR3 covers 13 residues. Germline V gene data show CDR1 as SQVTM and CDR2 as ANQGSEA. Clones were sequenced by immunoSEQ multiplex PCR, and TCRdb holds only the in-frame ones, with some missing. The sample shows some 69,000 clones, 80% to 90% of them seen only once. Note on this clone: The target antigen is unknown.

Study observations and caveats: In the expanded peripheral T cells, antigen specificity was never determined.

The source material was CD4+ or CD8+ T cells sorted from blood, sampled in a trial of the OX40 agonist ivuxolimab. The J gene is TRBJ1-1, the V gene TRBV29-1; D is uncertain. This TCR derives from an adult with an advanced solid tumor such as melanoma, head and neck, liver or kidney cancer. The CDR3 DNA follows: TGCACCATTCTGGGGATTTTGGGCACTGAAGCTTTCTTT. It translates to CTILGILGTEAFF.